A selection of T cell receptor beta chains follows, all from one sample in a study of T-cell memory formation after mild COVID-19. From the 5' RACE reads, TCRdb called clonotypes with MiXCR, one entry per CDR3 protein. Found here are about 270,000 distinct CDR3 sequences, around 17% of them singletons; the top ten hold 20% to 25%. Sequenced material: PBMCs or a T cell subset sorted from them (not recorded which). Receptor source: a man in his late teens or twenties who had mild COVID-19 (a few samples of this study predate the infection). Cell type and time point are not known. Both conserved end residues are part of each CDR3. A D gene is named only where the DNA matches it firmly. Size is omitted from some rows. Given values are once, few, many or a class for expanded clones.

d_gene: .
abundance: .
j_gene: TRBJ2-3
v_gene: TRBV29-1
CDR3nt: TGCAGCGTTCGGAGGGGGGATACGCAGTATTTT
CDR3aa: CSVRRGDTQYF

d_gene: .
abundance: once
j_gene: TRBJ2-5
v_gene: TRBV11-2
CDR3nt: TGTGCCAGCAGCTTAAGTCGGGGAGGAGAGACCCAGTACTTC
CDR3aa: CASSLSRGGETQYF

d_gene: .
abundance: few
j_gene: TRBJ2-5
v_gene: TRBV4-1
CDR3nt: TGCGCCAGCAGCCAAGAAAGGGGCCTCCTCCAAGCGACCCAGTACTTC
CDR3aa: CASSQERGLLQATQYF

d_gene: .
abundance: .
j_gene: TRBJ2-1
v_gene: TRBV29-1
CDR3nt: TGCAGCGGGGGAGGACTCCCGCCTAATGAGCAGTTCTTC
CDR3aa: CSGGGLPPNEQFF

d_gene: TRBD2
abundance: .
j_gene: TRBJ2-7
v_gene: TRBV20-1
CDR3nt: TGCAGTGCTAGAGAGGGACTAGCGTACGAGCAGTACTTC
CDR3aa: CSAREGLAYEQYF

d_gene: .
abundance: many
j_gene: TRBJ2-5
v_gene: TRBV7-2
CDR3nt: TGTGCCAGCAGCTTAGCTCAACAAGAGACCCAGTACTTC
CDR3aa: CASSLAQQETQYF

d_gene: .
abundance: few
j_gene: TRBJ1-2
v_gene: TRBV5-1
CDR3nt: TGCGCCAGCAGCTTGGGGGGGGCTCCCACCCACGGCTACACCTTC
CDR3aa: CASSLGGAPTHGYTF

d_gene: .
abundance: many
j_gene: TRBJ1-1
v_gene: TRBV5-1
CDR3nt: TGTGCCAGCAGTTTGAGGGGGGGCACTGAAGCTTTCTTT
CDR3aa: CASSLRGGTEAFF

d_gene: .
abundance: .
j_gene: TRBJ1-5
v_gene: TRBV6-2/TRBV6-3
CDR3nt: TGTGCCAGCAGTTGGGGCTTTCCGACGTCCCAGCATTTT
CDR3aa: CASSWGFPTSQHF

d_gene: TRBD1
abundance: .
j_gene: TRBJ2-2
v_gene: TRBV6-6
CDR3nt: TGTGCCAGCAGCCCGACAGGGGTAAACACCGGGGAGCTGTTTTTT
CDR3aa: CASSPTGVNTGELFF

d_gene: TRBD1
abundance: .
j_gene: TRBJ1-2
v_gene: TRBV12-3/TRBV12-4
CDR3nt: TGTGCCAGCAGTTTTGAGGGGGCCAATGGCTACACCTTC
CDR3aa: CASSFEGANGYTF

d_gene: TRBD1
abundance: few
j_gene: TRBJ2-1
v_gene: TRBV6-2/TRBV6-3
CDR3nt: TGTGCCAGCAGTTACGCAGGGGGCGATGAGCAGTTCTTC
CDR3aa: CASSYAGGDEQFF

d_gene: TRBD2
abundance: many
j_gene: TRBJ2-3
v_gene: TRBV6-5
CDR3nt: TGTGCCAGCAGCCTATTTTCTAGCGGGGGACCGTCTAGCACAGATACGCAGTATTTT
CDR3aa: CASSLFSSGGPSSTDTQYF

d_gene: TRBD2
abundance: .
j_gene: TRBJ2-1
v_gene: TRBV15
CDR3nt: TGTGCCACCAGCAGAGAACGGCCTAGCGGGGGGGCGGGTAATGAGCAGTTCTTC
CDR3aa: CATSRERPSGGAGNEQFF

d_gene: TRBD1
abundance: .
j_gene: TRBJ2-2
v_gene: TRBV23-1
CDR3nt: TGCGCCAGCGGAGACAGGGACGCCAACACCGGGGAGCTGTTTTTT
CDR3aa: CASGDRDANTGELFF

d_gene: .
abundance: .
j_gene: TRBJ1-1
v_gene: TRBV18
CDR3nt: TGTGCCAGCTCAAGGGTCACAGGGAGTAACACTGAAGCTTTCTTT
CDR3aa: CASSRVTGSNTEAFF

d_gene: TRBD1
abundance: few
j_gene: TRBJ1-1
v_gene: TRBV4-1
CDR3nt: TGCGCCAGCAGCCAAAGAGCACGGGACAGGGGCGCGCAAGCTTTCTTT
CDR3aa: CASSQRARDRGAQAFF

d_gene: TRBD1
abundance: few
j_gene: TRBJ2-5
v_gene: TRBV5-1
CDR3nt: TGCGCCAGCAGCCAGGGACAGATGGGAGAGACCCAGTACTTC
CDR3aa: CASSQGQMGETQYF

d_gene: .
abundance: .
j_gene: TRBJ2-7
v_gene: TRBV12-3/TRBV12-4
CDR3nt: TGTGCCAGCAGAGGTAACATATGGGCAGGGTCGTACGAGCAGTACTTC
CDR3aa: CASRGNIWAGSYEQYF

d_gene: TRBD1
abundance: .
j_gene: TRBJ1-1
v_gene: TRBV12-3/TRBV12-4
CDR3nt: TGTGCCAGCAGTTTTGACAGGGGGCTTACTGAAGCTTTCTTT
CDR3aa: CASSFDRGLTEAFF

d_gene: TRBD1
abundance: .
j_gene: TRBJ1-5
v_gene: TRBV6-5
CDR3nt: TGTGACAGCACTAGGACAGGAGGACAGCCCCAGCATTTT
CDR3aa: CDSTRTGGQPQHF

d_gene: .
abundance: few
j_gene: TRBJ2-1
v_gene: TRBV12-3/TRBV12-4
CDR3nt: TGTGCCAGCAGTCCTCAGGGGAATCCACTCAATGAGCAGTTCTTC
CDR3aa: CASSPQGNPLNEQFF

d_gene: .
abundance: many
j_gene: TRBJ1-1
v_gene: TRBV2
CDR3nt: TGTGCCAGCAGGTCGTTGGCCACTGAAGCTTTCTTT
CDR3aa: CASRSLATEAFF

d_gene: .
abundance: .
j_gene: TRBJ1-1
v_gene: TRBV5-1
CDR3nt: TGCGCCAGCAGCGTAATACCAAAGAACACTGAAGCTTTCTTT
CDR3aa: CASSVIPKNTEAFF

d_gene: TRBD1
abundance: few
j_gene: TRBJ2-1
v_gene: TRBV11-3
CDR3nt: TGTGCCAGCAGCTTAGGAGCAGGGGGAGTGTGGGATGAGCAGTTCTTC
CDR3aa: CASSLGAGGVWDEQFF

d_gene: .
abundance: few
j_gene: TRBJ1-1
v_gene: TRBV5-1
CDR3nt: TGCGCCAGCAGCCCGGAGGGATACACTGAAGCTTTCTTT
CDR3aa: CASSPEGYTEAFF

d_gene: TRBD1
abundance: .
j_gene: TRBJ2-1
v_gene: TRBV29-1
CDR3nt: TGCAGCGTTGAAGGGACAGGGCCCAATGAGCAGTTCTTC
CDR3aa: CSVEGTGPNEQFF

d_gene: .
abundance: few
j_gene: TRBJ1-1
v_gene: TRBV9
CDR3nt: TGTGCCAGCAGCGTAGCTCCCCGGGGCAGGGACACTGAAGCTTTCTTT
CDR3aa: CASSVAPRGRDTEAFF

d_gene: .
abundance: .
j_gene: TRBJ2-1
v_gene: TRBV20-1
CDR3nt: TGCAGTGCTCCGGACGGTGTGGTGAACAATGAGCAGGTCTTC
CDR3aa: CSAPDGVVNNEQVF

d_gene: .
abundance: .
j_gene: TRBJ1-1
v_gene: TRBV15
CDR3nt: TGTGCCACCAGCAGAGATGGGAGTGGGAGCACTGAAGCTTTCTTT
CDR3aa: CATSRDGSGSTEAFF

d_gene: .
abundance: many
j_gene: TRBJ2-3
v_gene: TRBV6-2/TRBV6-3
CDR3nt: TGTGCCAGCACTCGGACTACATCACCCACAGATACGCAGTATTTT
CDR3aa: CASTRTTSPTDTQYF

d_gene: TRBD2
abundance: .
j_gene: TRBJ2-3
v_gene: TRBV11-2
CDR3nt: TGTGCCAGCAGCTTAATGTTCGGGGGGGGAAGTAATACGCAGTATTTT
CDR3aa: CASSLMFGGGSNTQYF

d_gene: TRBD2
abundance: few
j_gene: TRBJ2-1
v_gene: TRBV4-1
CDR3nt: TGCGCCAGCAGCCAGTCTAGCGGGGGCAATGAGCAGTTCTTC
CDR3aa: CASSQSSGGNEQFF

d_gene: .
abundance: .
j_gene: TRBJ2-7
v_gene: TRBV2
CDR3nt: TGTGCCAGCAGAGACCGCAGCCTGTCCACCCACGAGCAGTACTTC
CDR3aa: CASRDRSLSTHEQYF

d_gene: .
abundance: .
j_gene: TRBJ2-5
v_gene: TRBV5-1
CDR3nt: TGCGCCAGCAGCTTGGAAGGGGGGCGGCTCTTAGAGACCCAGTACTTC
CDR3aa: CASSLEGGRLLETQYF

d_gene: .
abundance: .
j_gene: TRBJ2-1
v_gene: TRBV6-6
CDR3nt: TGTGCCAGCAGTTCCGCAGGGCCCGTATACAATGAGCAGTTCTTC
CDR3aa: CASSSAGPVYNEQFF

d_gene: .
abundance: few
j_gene: TRBJ2-3
v_gene: TRBV5-1
CDR3nt: TGCGCCAGCAGCTTGGTGGCAGGGGGGCTCACAGATACGCAGTATTTT
CDR3aa: CASSLVAGGLTDTQYF

d_gene: TRBD1
abundance: few
j_gene: TRBJ1-1
v_gene: TRBV7-6
CDR3nt: TGTGCCAGCAGCGGGGACAGGGTGGGATTGAACACTGAAGCTTTCTTT
CDR3aa: CASSGDRVGLNTEAFF

d_gene: .
abundance: few
j_gene: TRBJ1-1
v_gene: TRBV5-4
CDR3nt: TGTGCCAGCCACAAGGGGTTTGGGGCTGAAGCTTTCTTT
CDR3aa: CASHKGFGAEAFF

d_gene: TRBD2
abundance: .
j_gene: TRBJ2-3
v_gene: TRBV7-8
CDR3nt: TGTGCCAGCAGCATGACTAGCGGCACAGATACGCAGTATTTT
CDR3aa: CASSMTSGTDTQYF

d_gene: .
abundance: .
j_gene: TRBJ1-5
v_gene: TRBV28
CDR3nt: TGTGCCAGCAGGGGCAGTGCAAATAGCAATCAGCCCCAGCATTTT
CDR3aa: CASRGSANSNQPQHF

d_gene: TRBD1
abundance: .
j_gene: TRBJ2-7
v_gene: TRBV6-6
CDR3nt: TGTGCCAGCCTGGGACAGGGAACCGAGCAGTACTTC
CDR3aa: CASLGQGTEQYF

d_gene: .
abundance: few
j_gene: TRBJ1-5
v_gene: TRBV7-2
CDR3nt: TGTGCCAGCAGCTTAGGGCGAGTCACCAATCAGCCCCAGCATTTT
CDR3aa: CASSLGRVTNQPQHF

d_gene: TRBD2
abundance: many
j_gene: TRBJ2-1
v_gene: TRBV6-2/TRBV6-3
CDR3nt: TGTGCCAGCAGTTACCCGTACCCCCCCAGCGGGGGGGCCTGGGATGAGCAGTTCTTC
CDR3aa: CASSYPYPPSGGAWDEQFF

d_gene: TRBD1
abundance: .
j_gene: TRBJ2-4
v_gene: TRBV2
CDR3nt: TGTGCCAGCAACGGACAGGCGGGAAACATTCAGTACTTC
CDR3aa: CASNGQAGNIQYF